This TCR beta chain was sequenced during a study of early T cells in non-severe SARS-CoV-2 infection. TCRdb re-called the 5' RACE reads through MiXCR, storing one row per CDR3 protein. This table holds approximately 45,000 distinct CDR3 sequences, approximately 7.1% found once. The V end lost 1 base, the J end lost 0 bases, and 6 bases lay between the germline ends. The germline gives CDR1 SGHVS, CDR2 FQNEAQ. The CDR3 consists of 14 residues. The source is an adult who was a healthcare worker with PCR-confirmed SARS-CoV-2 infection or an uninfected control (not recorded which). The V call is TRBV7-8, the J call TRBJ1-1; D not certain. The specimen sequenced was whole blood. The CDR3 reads CASSLDRMNTEAFF. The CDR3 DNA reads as TGTGCCAGCAGCTTAGACCGAATGAACACTGAAGCTTTCTTT.